Only one count was recorded for the clone carrying this T cell receptor beta chain. Its matching antigen is unknown. A modified ARM-PCR protocol with three rounds of nested PCR amplified TCRbeta. TCRdb re-analysed the multiplex PCR reads in MiXCR, keeping a single row per CDR3 protein. The data hold 100,000 or so distinct CDR3 sequences, with roughly 78% observed a single time. This entry comes from a study of tumor and adjacent non-tumor tissue in lung cancer. Study overall: The cohort had approximately 13 adenocarcinoma, 2 squamous cell and 1 small cell patients. Stage I to III disease affected 10 men and 5 women aged roughly 31 to 85. Regarding the study as a whole: Normal lung showed higher cumulative top 100 clone frequency than tumor.

This sample's RNA came from whole unsorted tissue. The normal lung tissue was taken more than 3 cm from the tumor edge. CDR1 is SQVTM, CDR2 ANQGSEA, per germline. The V and J ends lost 6 bases and 4 bases, in that order; junction bases with no gene match: 4. This CDR3 is built from 13 residues. The sequencing input was distant non-tumor lung tissue. The source is a man aged 55 to 69 with small cell lung cancer. V is TRBV29-1 and J is TRBJ2-2; 8 bases are shared with TRBD1. This chain's CDR3 is CSVGQGFTGELFF. CDR3 nucleotides: TGCAGCGTCGGACAGGGCTTCACCGGGGAGCTGTTTTTT.